The present T cell receptor (beta chain) was sequenced within a study of T cell responses to AZD1222 COVID-19 vaccine. Study outcomes and limitations: Dominant at 160-218 and 743-854, vaccine-associated CD4 TCRs also spanned spike.

Remarks on this clone: Its antigen is not identified.

Sequencing was performed with immunoSEQ multiplex PCR; in TCRdb, only in-frame clones are kept and a portion is missing. The repertoire holds 100,000 or so clones, with around 90% as singletons. The CDR3 length is 17 residues. Germline CDR1 and CDR2: LGHNA and YNFKEQ. V dropped 1 base and J dropped 0; count of bases not matched to a gene: 8. The sequences come from peripheral blood, collected on day 0 of AZD1222 vaccination. The chain links TRBV4-2 to TRBJ2-7; 8 bases are shared with TRBD2. This TCR came from an adult in good health. CDR3: CASSQGASGPSSYEQYF. CDR3 in DNA: TGTGCCAGCAGCCAAGGAGCTAGCGGGCCGAGCTCCTACGAGCAGTACTTC.